These 6 T cell receptor beta chains share one sample of origin, sequenced in a study of cytomegalovirus exposure and HLA in healthy donors. PCR amplification relied on 60 Vbeta primers (plus 13 Jbeta primers). Here immunoSEQ multiplex PCR was the method, and the copy in TCRdb shows in-frame clones only, minus some. Here the sample spans roughly 180,000 clones, 80% being singletons. The sequencing input was PBMCs. These receptors were taken from a young man in good health and CMV-seropositive.

This clone has only a few counts. The V call is TRBV4-2, the J call TRBJ2-3; D unclear. The CDR3 sequence is 15 residues long. The V end was cut by 6 bases, the J end by 7 bases, with 20 bases between. CDR1 is LGHNA, CDR2 YNFKEQ, per germline. DNA of the CDR3: TGTGCCAGCAGACATAATTCGGCCGTAGCCAATACGCAGTATTTT. Its protein product is CASRHNSAVANTQYF.

CDR3 sequence: CASSETSGYTGELFF. The CDR3 bases are TGTGCCAGCAGTGAAACTAGCGGCTACACCGGGGAGCTGTTTTTT. The rearrangement uses TRBV6-1 and TRBJ2-2, with 8 positions matching TRBD2. The V gene end was trimmed by 2 bases and the J gene end by 3 bases; junction bases not matched to a gene: 2. Germline V gene data show CDR1 as MNHNS and CDR2 as SASEGT. The CDR3 is 15 amino acids.

This clone was counted a single time. The rearrangement links TRBV19 to TRBJ1-5; D may be TRBD1 (6 bases). Germline CDR1 reads LNHDA; CDR2 reads SQIVND (reference sequence). CDR3 length: 16 amino acids. V shed 7 bases and J shed 2 bases, with 18 bases lying between them. CDR3 coding DNA: TGTGCCAGTACGGGGCAGGGGCCGTATGGCAATCAGCCCCAGCATTTT. Translated, it gives CASTGQGPYGNQPQHF.

The genes are TRBV4-1 and TRBJ2-6, with 7 bases aligning to TRBD2. V shed 3 bases, J shed 0 bases, and the junction held 11 bases outside the gene matches. Per germline, CDR1 MGHRA and CDR2 YSYEKL. CDR3 length equals 19 residues. The CDR3 reads CASSHPRVGGISGANVLTF. The CDR3 DNA sequence: TGCGCCAGCAGCCATCCCCGGGTCGGGGGGATCTCTGGGGCCAACGTCCTGACTTTC.

J is TRBJ2-7 and V is TRBV7-2; 9 bases agree with TRBD2. Trimming cost V 2 bases and J 7 bases; bases outside gene matches: 12. From germline, CDR1 is SGHTA and CDR2 FQGNSA. There are 16 residues in the CDR3. The CDR3 is CASSLSGRGGEGEQYF. The CDR3 region has the DNA TGTGCCAGCAGCTTAAGTGGGCGCGGGGGGGAAGGGGAGCAGTACTTC.

CDR3 nucleotide sequence: TGCGCCAGCAGCCTCCTAGGAACCGAAACAGGCGGCGAGCAGTACTTC. Translated: CASSLLGTETGGEQYF. V usage is TRBV5-1 and J usage is TRBJ2-7, with D tentatively TRBD1 (5 bases). CDR1 and CDR2 from the germline V gene are SGHRS and YFSETQ. The CDR3 runs to 16 residues. V was shortened by 4 bases and J by 6 bases, with 23 bases between the two germline ends.